These 8 T cell receptor beta chains came from one sample sequenced in a study of T cells in Graves' hyperthyroidism and ophthalmopathy. Amplified TCR beta CDR3 regions derived from RNA transcripts. First-round RT-PCR targeting the TCR CDR3 was performed with the HTBI primer set. One entry per CDR3 protein results from TCRdb running MiXCR on the multiplex PCR reads. The sample holds approximately 380,000 distinct CDR3 sequences; under 20% are singletons and the top ten take 35% to 45%. Input material: blood. The receptor set was obtained from a man aged 18 to 30 with Graves' ophthalmopathy.

This clonotype came up a few times. This chain uses TRBV4-1 with TRBJ1-5, with 7 positions matching TRBD1. The length of the CDR3 is 19 residues. CDR1 is MGHRA and CDR2 is YSYEKL in the germline V gene. V shed 2 bases and J 3 bases; nucleotides not matched to a gene: 16. CDR3 nucleotide sequence: TGCGCCAGCAGCCAATCCGGACAGGAACCCCTTAAGACCAATCAGCCCCAGCATTTT. As protein: CASSQSGQEPLKTNQPQHF.

The V and J genes are TRBV11-2 and TRBJ2-5, with 8 bases lining up with TRBD2. The germline V gene has CDR1 SGHAT and CDR2 FQNNGV. Germline trimming cut 8 bases from V and 5 bases from J; bases unmatched to any gene: 7. The CDR3 runs 13 residues. CDR3 in amino acids: CASRSGAEETQYF. The CDR3 nucleotides are TGTGCCAGCCGTAGCGGGGCGGAGGAGACCCAGTACTTC.

The rearrangement joins TRBV7-9 to TRBJ2-1, with 15 bases that match TRBD2. CDR3 length equals 17 residues. Germline CDR1 is SEHNR and CDR2 is FQNEAQ (reference sequence). Trimming at V came to 5 bases and at J to 9 bases, leaving 11 bases not matched to a gene. The CDR3 DNA reads TGTGCCAGCAGCCTAAAGGGACTAGCGGGGGGAAATGCTGAGCAGTTCTTC. Residues: CASSLKGLAGGNAEQFF.

This clonotype was detected ten times or more. This chain joins TRBV7-9 and TRBJ2-3, with 10 bases aligning to TRBD2. CDR3 size: 15 residues. V was clipped by 5 bases and J by 2 bases; unmatched bases: 4. Germline V lookup: CDR1 SEHNR, CDR2 FQNEAQ (reference sequence). In nucleotides, the CDR3 is TGTGCCAGCAGCAAACTAGCGGGGAACACAGATACGCAGTATTTT. This sequence encodes CASSKLAGNTDTQYF.

This clonotype has at least ten counts. The chain is built from TRBV2 and TRBJ2-3; 7 bases match TRBD1. The trim removed 7 bases at V and 3 bases at J, leaving 13 bases unmatched. The germline CDR1 and CDR2 sequences are SNHLY and FYNNEI. The CDR3 loop spans 16 amino acids. CDR3 sequence (DNA): TGTGCCAGCAAGGGGGCCCGAGGGGGCGCGACAGATACGCAGTATTTT. This translates into CASKGARGGATDTQYF.

This clonotype was recorded many times. This chain uses TRBV27 with TRBJ1-5, with a possible D match to TRBD1 (6 bases). From germline, CDR1 is MNHEY and CDR2 SMNVEV (reference sequence). The V end was cut by 4 bases, the J end by 8 bases, with 15 bases between. The CDR3 loop spans 14 amino acids. The CDR3 spells CASSYLTGSEPQHF. The CDR3 DNA follows: TGTGCCAGCAGTTACCTGACAGGCAGTGAGCCCCAGCATTTT.

The chain has TRBV14 and TRBJ1-3, with a weak D call TRBD1 (5 bases). The CDR3 has 15 amino acids. CDR1 and CDR2 from the germline V gene are SGHDN and FVKESK. Trimming took 5 bases from V and 6 from J, leaving 17 bases between them. CDR3 nucleotide sequence: TGTGCCAGCAGCTACCAAACTCCAGGGCTAAACACCATATATTTT. Translation gives CASSYQTPGLNTIYF.

This clonotype occurred once. CDR3 DNA: TGTGCCAGCAGAGCCAGCGGGACAGGGTCCTACGAGCAGTACTTC. Translated: CASRASGTGSYEQYF. The chain combines TRBV28 with TRBJ2-7; TRBD1 matches 9 bases. Germline V gene lookup returns CDR1 MDHEN and CDR2 SYDVKM. This CDR3 region has 15 residues. The V gene end was trimmed by 6 bases and the J gene end by 1 base; junction bases not matched to a gene: 7.